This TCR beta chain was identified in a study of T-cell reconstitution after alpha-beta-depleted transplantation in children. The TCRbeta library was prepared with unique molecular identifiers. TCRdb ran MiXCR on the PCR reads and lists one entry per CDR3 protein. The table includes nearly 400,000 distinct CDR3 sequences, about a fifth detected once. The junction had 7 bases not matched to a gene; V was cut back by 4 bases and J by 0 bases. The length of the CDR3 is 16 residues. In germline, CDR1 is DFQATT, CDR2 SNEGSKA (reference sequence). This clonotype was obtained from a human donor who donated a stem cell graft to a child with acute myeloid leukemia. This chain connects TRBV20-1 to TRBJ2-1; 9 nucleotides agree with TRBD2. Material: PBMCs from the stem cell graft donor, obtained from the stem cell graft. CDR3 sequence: CSATRLAASSYNEQFF. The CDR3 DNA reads TGCAGTGCTACCCGACTAGCGGCGAGCTCCTACAATGAGCAGTTCTTC.